These T cell receptor beta chains were read from a single sample in a study of T cell responses to AZD1222 COVID-19 vaccine. TCRdb keeps only in-frame clones here, not all; method: immunoSEQ multiplex PCR. Here the sample spans over 110,000 clones, about 93% being singletons. Sample: peripheral blood, taken on day 0 of AZD1222 vaccination. Receptors were obtained from an adult in good health. CDR3s include the opening cysteine and the closing phenylalanine or tryptophan. A D gene is named only where the DNA matches it firmly. Clone size, where shown, is once, few, many, or a class for clones that have expanded.

j_gene: TRBJ1-4; abundance: once; d_gene: -; v_gene: TRBV29-1; CDR3nt: TGCAGCGGTCGGGGCCCAACTAATGAAAAACTGTTTTTT; CDR3aa: CSGRGPTNEKLFF
j_gene: TRBJ2-7; abundance: once; d_gene: -; v_gene: TRBV6-6; CDR3nt: TGTGCCAGCAGTTACAGCGGATCCTACGAGCAGTACTTC; CDR3aa: CASSYSGSYEQYF
j_gene: TRBJ1-2; abundance: -; d_gene: TRBD1; v_gene: TRBV5-1; CDR3nt: TGCGCCAGCAGCTTGGGTGGGGACAGCCCCTCAGGCTACACCTTC; CDR3aa: CASSLGGDSPSGYTF
j_gene: TRBJ2-1; abundance: -; d_gene: -; v_gene: TRBV20-1; CDR3nt: TGCAGTGCTATCCCGATACGTGAGCAGTTCTTC; CDR3aa: CSAIPIREQFF
j_gene: TRBJ2-1; abundance: -; d_gene: -; v_gene: TRBV5-1; CDR3nt: TGCGCCAGCAGTACAGGGGAGGGGAATGAGCAGTTCTTC; CDR3aa: CASSTGEGNEQFF
j_gene: TRBJ2-1; abundance: -; d_gene: -; v_gene: TRBV4-3; CDR3nt: TGCGCCAGCAGCCTGTATCAGGGGAGCGATGAGCAGTTCTTC; CDR3aa: CASSLYQGSDEQFF
j_gene: TRBJ2-1; abundance: once; d_gene: -; v_gene: TRBV7-3; CDR3nt: TGTGCCAGCAGCTTGGGACCCGGCAATGAGCAGTTCTTC; CDR3aa: CASSLGPGNEQFF
j_gene: TRBJ1-5; abundance: -; d_gene: -; v_gene: TRBV6-2/TRBV6-3; CDR3nt: TGTGCCAGCAGCCTGGGGACGTGGCAGCCCCAGCATTTT; CDR3aa: CASSLGTWQPQHF
j_gene: TRBJ1-2; abundance: few; d_gene: TRBD1; v_gene: TRBV5-1; CDR3nt: TGCGCCAGCAGCTTGGGGGACAGGGGCTATGGCTACACCTTC; CDR3aa: CASSLGDRGYGYTF
j_gene: TRBJ1-6; abundance: -; d_gene: -; v_gene: TRBV7-8; CDR3nt: TGTGCCAGCAGCTTAGGAGAGGCGGAACCCCTCCACTTT; CDR3aa: CASSLGEAEPLHF
j_gene: TRBJ2-2; abundance: -; d_gene: -; v_gene: TRBV29-1; CDR3nt: TGCAGCGTTGTTGATAGTGACACCGGGGAGCTGTTTTTT; CDR3aa: CSVVDSDTGELFF
j_gene: TRBJ2-7; abundance: few; d_gene: TRBD2; v_gene: TRBV19; CDR3nt: TGTGCCAGTAGTATAGCCAAGACTAGCTTCCACGAGCAGTACTTC; CDR3aa: CASSIAKTSFHEQYF
j_gene: TRBJ1-5; abundance: -; d_gene: -; v_gene: TRBV19; CDR3nt: TGTGCCAGTAGTATTTGGAGTAATAGCAATCAGCCCCAGCATTTT; CDR3aa: CASSIWSNSNQPQHF
j_gene: TRBJ1-6; abundance: once; d_gene: -; v_gene: TRBV6-4; CDR3nt: TGTGCCAGCAGTGAAGGGCAGGGATCACCCCTCCACTTT; CDR3aa: CASSEGQGSPLHF
j_gene: TRBJ2-3; abundance: -; d_gene: -; v_gene: TRBV21-1; CDR3nt: TGTGCCAACGGGCCCCGAGAAGGAGATACGCAGTATTTT; CDR3aa: CANGPREGDTQYF
j_gene: TRBJ2-7; abundance: few; d_gene: -; v_gene: TRBV6-6; CDR3nt: TGTGCCATCAGGGCAGAAAGGGAGCAGTACTTC; CDR3aa: CAIRAEREQYF
j_gene: TRBJ2-7; abundance: -; d_gene: TRBD2; v_gene: TRBV7-9; CDR3nt: TGTGCCAGCGGGACTAGCAGCAATGAGCAGTACTTC; CDR3aa: CASGTSSNEQYF
j_gene: TRBJ2-3; abundance: -; d_gene: -; v_gene: TRBV2; CDR3nt: TGTGCCATACCTGACCGGGGCCCAGATACGCAGTATTTT; CDR3aa: CAIPDRGPDTQYF
j_gene: TRBJ1-4; abundance: -; d_gene: TRBD1; v_gene: TRBV4-3; CDR3nt: TGCGCCAGCAGCCAAGCCCACTCACAGGGGCGGGTAGAAAAACTGTTTTTT; CDR3aa: CASSQAHSQGRVEKLFF
j_gene: TRBJ2-1; abundance: few; d_gene: -; v_gene: TRBV6-5; CDR3nt: TGTGCCAGCGGGGCCGAAGGAACTTACAATGAGCAGTTCTTC; CDR3aa: CASGAEGTYNEQFF
j_gene: TRBJ2-7; abundance: -; d_gene: TRBD1; v_gene: TRBV11-2; CDR3nt: TGTGCCAGCAGCTTAGACTGGACAGGGGACCCCTACGAGCAGTACTTC; CDR3aa: CASSLDWTGDPYEQYF
j_gene: TRBJ1-6; abundance: -; d_gene: -; v_gene: TRBV27; CDR3nt: TGTGCCAGCAGTTTGGACCCCAGGGGTACCTATAATTCACCCCTCCACTTT; CDR3aa: CASSLDPRGTYNSPLHF
j_gene: TRBJ1-5; abundance: -; d_gene: -; v_gene: TRBV12-3/TRBV12-4; CDR3nt: TGTGCCAGCAGTTTGGGGTCGGGGCAGCCCCAGCATTTT; CDR3aa: CASSLGSGQPQHF
j_gene: TRBJ2-5; abundance: -; d_gene: TRBD2; v_gene: TRBV13; CDR3nt: TGTGCCAGCAGCCCTCGGACTAGCAATGGAGCGACCCAGTACTTC; CDR3aa: CASSPRTSNGATQYF
j_gene: TRBJ1-2; abundance: -; d_gene: -; v_gene: TRBV5-6; CDR3nt: TGTGCCAGCAGCTTACAGGCAATTTATGGCTACACCTTC; CDR3aa: CASSLQAIYGYTF
j_gene: TRBJ1-5; abundance: -; d_gene: -; v_gene: TRBV19; CDR3nt: TGTGCCAGTAGTAATCGGAGGAGCAATCAGCCCCAGCATTTT; CDR3aa: CASSNRRSNQPQHF
j_gene: TRBJ2-2; abundance: -; d_gene: -; v_gene: TRBV12-3/TRBV12-4; CDR3nt: TGTGCCAGCAGTTTAAGACAGAGCGGGGAGCTGTTTTTT; CDR3aa: CASSLRQSGELFF
j_gene: TRBJ2-1; abundance: -; d_gene: TRBD2; v_gene: TRBV6-5; CDR3nt: TGTGCCAGCAGTTACCGGACTAGCGGGGGGAGAGGTGAGCAGTTCTTC; CDR3aa: CASSYRTSGGRGEQFF
j_gene: TRBJ1-1; abundance: -; d_gene: -; v_gene: TRBV6-5; CDR3nt: TGTGCCAGCAGTCACAGGTCGAACACTGAAGCTTTCTTT; CDR3aa: CASSHRSNTEAFF
j_gene: TRBJ1-1; abundance: -; d_gene: -; v_gene: TRBV5-5; CDR3nt: TGTGCCAGCAGTCAGACAGCGTGGAATGAAGCTTTCTTT; CDR3aa: CASSQTAWNEAFF
j_gene: TRBJ1-1; abundance: -; d_gene: -; v_gene: TRBV2; CDR3nt: TGTGCCAGCAGCTGGGCTCCCCCTGAAGCTTTCTTT; CDR3aa: CASSWAPPEAFF
j_gene: TRBJ1-2; abundance: -; d_gene: -; v_gene: TRBV27; CDR3nt: TGTGCCAGCAGAACCGAATTCCCCAACTATGGCTACACCTTC; CDR3aa: CASRTEFPNYGYTF
j_gene: TRBJ2-7; abundance: -; d_gene: -; v_gene: TRBV2; CDR3nt: TGTGCCAGTGGGTATCATTTCGAGCAGTACTTC; CDR3aa: CASGYHFEQYF
j_gene: TRBJ2-1; abundance: -; d_gene: TRBD1; v_gene: TRBV5-1; CDR3nt: TGCGCCAGCAGCTTTGGGCTTCAGGGGGCAGCCAATGAGCAGTTCTTC; CDR3aa: CASSFGLQGAANEQFF
j_gene: TRBJ2-7; abundance: -; d_gene: TRBD1; v_gene: TRBV7-9; CDR3nt: TGTGCCAGCAGGCGGGGACAGGGAATGAACGAGCAGTACTTC; CDR3aa: CASRRGQGMNEQYF
j_gene: TRBJ2-7; abundance: once; d_gene: -; v_gene: TRBV6-6; CDR3nt: TGTGCCAGCAAGTGGTCAGGGGATACCCCCTACGAGCAGTACTTC; CDR3aa: CASKWSGDTPYEQYF
j_gene: TRBJ2-2; abundance: -; d_gene: -; v_gene: TRBV4-3; CDR3nt: TGCGCCAGCAGCCAAGAAAGGTCCGCGAACACCGGGGAGCTGTTTTTT; CDR3aa: CASSQERSANTGELFF
j_gene: TRBJ2-7; abundance: -; d_gene: TRBD1; v_gene: TRBV2; CDR3nt: TGTGCCAGCAGCACCGGGACAGGGGACTACGAGCAGTACTTC; CDR3aa: CASSTGTGDYEQYF
j_gene: TRBJ2-7; abundance: -; d_gene: -; v_gene: TRBV30; CDR3nt: TGTGCCTGGAGTGGGGGTTGGGAGCAGTACTTC; CDR3aa: CAWSGGWEQYF
j_gene: TRBJ1-2; abundance: -; d_gene: -; v_gene: TRBV12-5; CDR3nt: TGTGCTAGTGGTTTGGATCCGCCTCGGGTCCTTGGCTACACCTTC; CDR3aa: CASGLDPPRVLGYTF
j_gene: TRBJ1-2; abundance: -; d_gene: -; v_gene: TRBV6-5; CDR3nt: TGTGCCAGCAGTTACTCAGAGGGAATCAACTATGGCTACACCTTC; CDR3aa: CASSYSEGINYGYTF
j_gene: TRBJ2-7; abundance: -; d_gene: -; v_gene: TRBV27; CDR3nt: TGTGCCAGCAGTTTATCCGGCAGGGCTAGCTACGAGCAGTACTTC; CDR3aa: CASSLSGRASYEQYF
j_gene: TRBJ2-7; abundance: -; d_gene: -; v_gene: TRBV18; CDR3nt: TGTGCCAGCTCGAAAGACAGTATCGAGCAGTACTTC; CDR3aa: CASSKDSIEQYF
j_gene: TRBJ2-7; abundance: -; d_gene: -; v_gene: TRBV15; CDR3nt: TGTGCCACCAGCAGCGGCCCCCCCGAGCAGTACTTC; CDR3aa: CATSSGPPEQYF